A single sample gave rise to the 29 T cell receptor beta chains below, sequenced in a study of healthy donors' naive CD4 and CD8 T cells. Each TCR library used roughly 490 ng of total RNA and a linear amplification protocol. TCRdb re-analysed the reads in MiXCR, keeping a single row per CDR3 protein. The sample holds 180,000 or so distinct CDR3 sequences; about 70% are singletons and the top ten take roughly 2.4%. Sequenced: naive CD4+ and CD8+ T cells sorted from blood, pooled from several donors. These TCRs come from a pool of human donors in good health; the sample pools cells from several healthy donors.

This clonotype has only one observation. The V gene is TRBV5-5, the J gene TRBJ2-1, with D possibly TRBD2 on 5 matching bases. Germline values: CDR1 SGHKS, CDR2 YYEKEE (reference sequence). This CDR3 has 11 amino acids. V lost 4 bases to trimming and J lost 10 bases, with 9 bases between them. The CDR3, as DNA: TGTGCCAGCAGCCGCGGGTGGGAGCAGTTCTTC. The encoded protein is CASSRGWEQFF.

The sample holds one count of this clonotype. The CDR3 protein is CASSSTGDREPYEQYF. The CDR3 DNA reads as TGTGCCAGCAGTTCTACGGGGGACAGGGAGCCCTACGAGCAGTACTTC. The J gene is TRBJ2-7, the V gene TRBV27; the match to TRBD1 covers 9 bases. The germline V gene encodes CDR1 MNHEY and CDR2 SMNVEV (reference sequence). The V gene end was trimmed by 4 bases and the J gene end by 2 bases; junction bases not matched to a gene: 9. The CDR3 has 16 residues.

The table lists this clonotype with a few counts. The chain employs TRBV18 and TRBJ2-1; D is perhaps TRBD2 (5 bases). Germline V gene sequence: CDR1 KGHSH, CDR2 LQKENI. Trimming removed 1 base at V and 8 bases at J, with 12 bases between. CDR3 length: 14 residues. The CDR3, as DNA: TGTGCCAGCTCACCACAGGGCCGGGATGATGAGCAGTTCTTC. This sequence encodes CASSPQGRDDEQFF.

This chain links TRBV5-1 with TRBJ1-2; D gene unclear. The CDR3 runs to 15 residues. Germline V gene data show CDR1 as SGHRS and CDR2 as YFSETQ. V lost 0 bases to trimming and J lost 4 bases, with 13 bases between them. The CDR3: CASSLGAQRSYGYTF. CDR3 DNA: TGCGCCAGCAGCTTGGGGGCGCAGCGATCCTATGGCTACACCTTC. The entire variable domain, with the rest obtained from reference TRBV5-1 and TRBJ1-2, is as follows: KAGVTQTPRYLIKTRGQQVTLSCSPISGHRSVSWYQQTPGQGLQFLFEYFSETQRNKGNFPGRFSGRQFSNSRSEMNVSTLELGDSALYLCASSLGAQRSYGYTFGSGTRLTVV.

The chain employs TRBV15 and TRBJ2-1; D not certain. The length of the CDR3 is 15 residues. Looked up from germline, CDR1 is LNHNV and CDR2 is YYDKDF (reference sequence). Trimming shortened V by 0 bases and J by 6 bases, and 12 bases separated the two germline ends. Here the CDR3 reads CATSRDSIVGNEQFF. In DNA, the CDR3 is TGTGCCACCAGCAGAGATAGTATAGTGGGCAATGAGCAGTTCTTC.

This clonotype has just a few counts. The chain is built from TRBV23-1 and TRBJ2-3; D possibly corresponds to TRBD2 (5 bases). TRBV23-1 is an ORF, and what it does is uncertain. The V end was cut by 0 bases, the J end by 3 bases, with 16 bases between. This CDR3 contains 17 residues. The CDR3 region has the DNA TGCGCCAGCAGTCAATCTACTACTAGGCTTAGGACAGATACGCAGTATTTT. Its protein is CASSQSTTRLRTDTQYF.

In its sample, this clonotype was seen a few times. The genes are TRBV29-1 and TRBJ1-3, with TRBD1 as a possible D gene (5 bases). Germline V gene sequence: CDR1 SQVTM, CDR2 ANQGSEA. Trimming took off 4 bases at V and 3 bases at J, with 7 bases between the two ends. The CDR3 is 12 residues long. The CDR3 sequence is CSVAGLGNTIYF. CDR3 nucleotide sequence: TGCAGCGTTGCAGGGCTTGGAAACACCATATATTTT.

As to this clonotype: The junction differs from germline at one of its ends, possibly a read error. The CDR3 sequence: CSAEEGQGRRYGYTF. The CDR3 DNA is TGCAGCGCTGAAGAAGGACAGGGAAGACGTTATGGCTACACCTTC. This chain uses TRBV29-1 with TRBJ1-2; 8 nucleotides agree with TRBD1. The CDR3 has 15 amino acids. Germline V lookup: CDR1 SQVTM, CDR2 ANQGSEA.

The chain combines TRBV19 with TRBJ1-2, with no clear D. This CDR3 spans 14 amino acids. Trimming stripped 6 bases from V and 5 bases from J, with 16 bases between. Germline loops: CDR1 LNHDA, CDR2 SQIVND (reference sequence). CDR3: CASSPPALPYGYTF. DNA for the CDR3: TGTGCCAGTAGCCCCCCGGCACTGCCGTATGGCTACACCTTC.

This rearrangement joins TRBV25-1 to TRBJ2-7, with 14 nucleotides matching TRBD2. The germline CDR1 and CDR2 sequences are MGHDK and SYGVNS. CDR3 length equals 15 residues. The trim removed 5 bases at V and 6 bases at J, leaving 6 bases unmatched. The CDR3 here is CASSQPGLAGVEQYF. CDR3 nucleotides: TGTGCCAGCAGTCAACCGGGACTAGCGGGAGTCGAGCAGTACTTC.

This clonotype was counted between two and nine times. The chain employs TRBV4-1 and TRBJ2-2; D is unclear. The V end was cut by 0 bases, the J end by 5 bases, with 16 bases between. The CDR3 contains 17 residues. Germline loops: CDR1 MGHRA, CDR2 YSYEKL. DNA of the CDR3: TGCGCCAGCAGCCAAGATTTCAAGGCACGGATAACCGGGGAGCTGTTTTTT. Its translation: CASSQDFKARITGELFF.

The V and J genes are TRBV29-1 and TRBJ1-1; D is ambiguous. Germline loops: CDR1 SQVTM, CDR2 ANQGSEA. V was clipped by 5 bases and J by 1 base, with 14 bases between them. This CDR3 is 14 amino acids long. The CDR3 DNA reads TGCAGCGTTAAAAAGGGAAAGGCGAACACTGAAGCTTTCTTT. Amino acid sequence: CSVKKGKANTEAFF. Full variable domain (rest looked up from reference TRBV29-1 and TRBJ1-1): SAVISQKPSRDICQRGTSLTIQCQVDSQVTMMFWYRQQPGQSLTLIATANQGSEATYESGFVIDKFPISRPNLTFSTLTVSNMSPEDSSIYLCSVKKGKANTEAFFGQGTRLTVV.

V gene TRBV4-1 combines with J gene TRBJ2-7, with no clear D. Trimming removed 0 bases from V and 6 bases from J, with 9 bases in between. Germline V gene lookup returns CDR1 MGHRA and CDR2 YSYEKL. The CDR3 is 13 amino acids. The CDR3 loop reads CASSQDYRSEQYF. CDR3 coding DNA: TGCGCCAGCAGCCAAGATTACCGCTCCGAGCAGTACTTC.

The chain employs TRBV15 and TRBJ2-6; weak D call: TRBD1 (6 bases). From germline, CDR1 is LNHNV and CDR2 YYDKDF (reference sequence). The CDR3 has 22 residues. V gave up 0 bases and J gave up 0 bases, with 24 bases separating them. CDR3: CATSRDRDGWVGGHSGANVLTF. The CDR3 nucleotides read TGTGCCACCAGCAGAGATCGGGATGGGTGGGTTGGGGGCCACTCTGGGGCCAACGTCCTGACTTTC.

This clonotype occurred a few times. This rearrangement joins TRBV20-1 to TRBJ1-1; TRBD1 matches 11 bases. The CDR3 runs to 15 residues. The germline V gene encodes CDR1 DFQATT and CDR2 SNEGSKA (reference sequence). J gave up 4 bases and V 6 bases, and 10 bases lay outside the gene matches. The CDR3 here is CSADRGTGGTTEAFF. CDR3 DNA: TGCAGTGCAGATAGGGGGACAGGGGGAACCACTGAAGCTTTCTTT.

The V and J genes are TRBV19 and TRBJ1-5, with D unresolved. The ends were cut back, 3 bases at V and 4 bases at J, with 10 bases in the middle. This CDR3 is 14 amino acids long. The germline V gene encodes CDR1 LNHDA and CDR2 SQIVND (reference sequence). This CDR3 is CASSIGGRNQPQHF. In DNA form, the CDR3 reads TGTGCCAGTAGTATCGGAGGGCGGAATCAGCCCCAGCATTTT.

The J gene is TRBJ2-3, the V gene TRBV27; maybe TRBD2 (6 bases). Per germline, CDR1 MNHEY and CDR2 SMNVEV (reference sequence). The V end was cut by 2 bases, the J end by 1 base, with 16 bases between. The CDR3 is made up of 17 amino acids. The CDR3 spells CASSLEGAGSGTDTQYF. The CDR3 coding sequence is TGTGCCAGCAGTTTAGAGGGCGCGGGATCGGGCACAGATACGCAGTATTTT.

V is TRBV29-1 and J is TRBJ1-1; a possible D gene is TRBD1 (5 bases). CDR1 SQVTM and CDR2 ANQGSEA come from the germline V gene. Deletions cut 6 bases from V and 7 bases from J, with 12 bases between. The CDR3 sequence is 11 residues long. In nucleotides, the CDR3 is TGCAGCGTGATCGGGACTAATGAAGCTTTCTTT. This codes for CSVIGTNEAFF. The full variable domain, completed using reference TRBV29-1 and TRBJ1-1, is SAVISQKPSRDICQRGTSLTIQCQVDSQVTMMFWYRQQPGQSLTLIATANQGSEATYESGFVIDKFPISRPNLTFSTLTVSNMSPEDSSIYLCSVIGTNEAFFGQGTRLTVV.

The chain is built from TRBV4-3 and TRBJ2-7; no firm D call. The V gene lost 1 base and the J gene lost 0 bases, with 10 bases spanning the gap. CDR1 LGHNA and CDR2 YSLEER come from the germline V gene. The CDR3 runs to 15 residues. CDR3 amino acids: CASSQGAASSYEQYF. CDR3 DNA sequence: TGCGCCAGCAGCCAAGGGGCTGCTAGCTCCTACGAGCAGTACTTC.

On this clonotype itself: One junction end disagrees with the germline gene, perhaps due to a read error. The rearrangement uses TRBV4-2 and TRBJ1-3, with D hard to call. The CDR3 has 15 residues. From germline, CDR1 is LGHNA and CDR2 YNFKEQ. The CDR3 nucleotides read TGCGCCAGCAGCCAAGATTCATCATACGGAAACACCATATATTTT. As protein: CASSQDSSYGNTIYF.

The chain joins TRBV19 to TRBJ1-2; D is undetermined. Between the trimmed V and J ends, which lost 6 bases and 4 bases, there was a span of 12 bases. The CDR3 has 13 residues. Germline CDR1 reads LNHDA; CDR2 reads SQIVND (reference sequence). CDR3: CASRPDGIYGYTF. CDR3 DNA sequence: TGTGCCAGTAGACCTGACGGAATCTATGGCTACACCTTC.

The chain couples TRBV6-5 to TRBJ1-5; D ambiguous. This CDR3 is built from 15 residues. Germline V gene data show CDR1 as MNHEY and CDR2 as SVGAGI. Trimming cost V 0 bases and J 2 bases, with 8 bases left between them. This CDR3 reads CASSYSWQGNQPQHF. CDR3 bases: TGTGCCAGCAGTTACTCTTGGCAGGGCAATCAGCCCCAGCATTTT.

The CDR3 loop reads CASSLASGYNEQFF. The CDR3 bases are TGTGCCAGCAGCCTAGCGAGCGGCTACAATGAGCAGTTCTTC. V usage is TRBV5-5 and J usage is TRBJ2-1; D may be TRBD2 (6 bases). The germline V gene encodes CDR1 SGHKS and CDR2 YYEKEE (reference sequence). The CDR3 extends over 14 amino acids. V lost 4 bases to trimming and J lost 3 bases, with 11 bases between them.

The chain combines TRBV29-1 with TRBJ2-7; 8 bases line up with TRBD1. The germline V gene has CDR1 SQVTM and CDR2 ANQGSEA. Trimming at V came to 4 bases and at J to 2 bases, leaving 4 bases not matched to a gene. The CDR3 totals 13 residues. The CDR3 region is CSVGTGGTYEQYF. In DNA form, the CDR3 reads TGCAGCGTTGGAACAGGGGGAACCTACGAGCAGTACTTC.

V usage is TRBV29-1 and J usage is TRBJ2-7; 7 positions agree with TRBD2. The CDR3 spans 14 residues. In germline, CDR1 is SQVTM, CDR2 ANQGSEA. J lost 0 bases, V lost 4 bases, and 6 bases had no gene match. The CDR3 loop is CSVAGLDTSYEQYF. The DNA for the CDR3 is TGCAGCGTTGCTGGACTAGACACCTCCTACGAGCAGTACTTC.

This chain links TRBV4-3 with TRBJ1-1; D ambiguous. CDR1 LGHNA and CDR2 YSLEER come from the germline V gene. The V and J ends lost 3 bases and 0 bases respectively, with 11 bases between them. CDR3 length equals 15 residues. CDR3 amino acids: CASSQNEDLNTEAFF. CDR3 DNA sequence: TGCGCCAGCAGCCAGAATGAGGACTTGAACACTGAAGCTTTCTTT.

This rearrangement joins TRBV20-1 to TRBJ2-1; either TRBD1 or TRBD2 may fit D (5 bases each). The length of the CDR3 is 16 residues. CDR1 DFQATT and CDR2 SNEGSKA come from the germline V gene (reference sequence). V was cut by 6 bases and J by 10 bases, with 28 bases left in between. In DNA, the CDR3 is TGCAGTGCCGCCAACTCCGGGACCACCGCCGGTGGGGAGCAGTTCTTC. This codes for CSAANSGTTAGGEQFF.

In DNA, the CDR3 is TGTGCCAGCTCACCACGTCTTGACAATGAGCAGTTCTTC. Protein sequence: CASSPRLDNEQFF. The V gene is TRBV18, the J gene TRBJ2-1; D unresolved. The CDR3 spans 13 residues. The V end lost 1 base, the J end lost 5 bases, and 6 bases lay between the germline ends. Germline CDR1 KGHSH, CDR2 LQKENI.

V usage is TRBV6-4 and J usage is TRBJ1-4; D remains ambiguous. CDR1 MRHNA and CDR2 SNTAGT come from the germline V gene. Trimming took 8 bases from V and 7 from J, leaving 14 bases between them. The CDR3 consists of 13 residues. CDR3 sequence: CASSGSRGEKLFF. Written as DNA, the CDR3 is TGTGCCAGCTCGGGTAGCCGGGGTGAAAAACTGTTTTTT.